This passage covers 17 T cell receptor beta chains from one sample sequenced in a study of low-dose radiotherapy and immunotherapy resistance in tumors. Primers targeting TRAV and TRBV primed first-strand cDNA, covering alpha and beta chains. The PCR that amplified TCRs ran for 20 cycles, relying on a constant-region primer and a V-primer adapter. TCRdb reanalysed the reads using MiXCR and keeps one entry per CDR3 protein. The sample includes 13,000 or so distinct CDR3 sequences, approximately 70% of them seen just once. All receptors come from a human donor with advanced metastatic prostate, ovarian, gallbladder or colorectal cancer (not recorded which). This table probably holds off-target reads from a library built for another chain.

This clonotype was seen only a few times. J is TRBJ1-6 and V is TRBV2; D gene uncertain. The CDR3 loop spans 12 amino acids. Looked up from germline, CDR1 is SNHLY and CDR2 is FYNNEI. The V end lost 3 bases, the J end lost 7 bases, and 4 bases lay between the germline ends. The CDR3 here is CASSEGNSPLHF. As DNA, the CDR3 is TGTGCCAGCAGTGAGGGGAATTCACCCCTCCACTTT.

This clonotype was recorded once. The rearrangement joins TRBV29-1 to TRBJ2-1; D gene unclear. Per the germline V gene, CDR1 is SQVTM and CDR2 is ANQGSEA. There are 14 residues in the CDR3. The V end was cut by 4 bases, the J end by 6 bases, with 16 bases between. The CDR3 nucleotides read TGCAGCGTTGGAGGAGTAAGCCCCTCCAATGAGCAGTTCTTC. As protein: CSVGGVSPSNEQFF.

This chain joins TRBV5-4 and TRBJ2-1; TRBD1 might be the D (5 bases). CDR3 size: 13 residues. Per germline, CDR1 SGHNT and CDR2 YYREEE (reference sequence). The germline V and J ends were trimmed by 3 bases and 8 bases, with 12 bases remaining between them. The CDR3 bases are TGTGCCAGCAGCTATAGGGGTCTCGATGAGCAGTTCTTC. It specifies CASSYRGLDEQFF.

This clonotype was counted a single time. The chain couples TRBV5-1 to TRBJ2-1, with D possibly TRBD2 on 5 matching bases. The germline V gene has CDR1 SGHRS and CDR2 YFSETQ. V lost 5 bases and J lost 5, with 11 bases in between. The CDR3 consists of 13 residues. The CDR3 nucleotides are TGCGCCAGCAGTTTTTCCGGGAACAATGAGCAGTTCTTC. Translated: CASSFSGNNEQFF. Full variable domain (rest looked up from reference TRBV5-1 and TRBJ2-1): KAGVTQTPRYLIKTRGQQVTLSCSPISGHRSVSWYQQTPGQGLQFLFEYFSETQRNKGNFPGRFSGRQFSNSRSEMNVSTLELGDSALYLCASSFSGNNEQFFGPGTRLTVL.

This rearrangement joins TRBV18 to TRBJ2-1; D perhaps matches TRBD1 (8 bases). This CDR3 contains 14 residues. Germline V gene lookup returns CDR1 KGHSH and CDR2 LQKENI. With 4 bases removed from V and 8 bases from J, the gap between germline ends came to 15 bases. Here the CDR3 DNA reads TGTGCCAGCTCACGACAGGGGAGGGTTGATGAGCAGTTCTTC. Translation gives CASSRQGRVDEQFF.

The CDR3 DNA sequence: TGTGCCAGCAGCTCCCCCGACGGGTCCTACGAGCAGTACTTC. It specifies CASSSPDGSYEQYF. This chain uses TRBV5-6 with TRBJ2-7; D is unresolved. In germline, CDR1 is SGHDT, CDR2 YYEEEE. Trimming removed 3 bases at V and 1 base at J, with 11 bases between. The CDR3 loop spans 14 amino acids.

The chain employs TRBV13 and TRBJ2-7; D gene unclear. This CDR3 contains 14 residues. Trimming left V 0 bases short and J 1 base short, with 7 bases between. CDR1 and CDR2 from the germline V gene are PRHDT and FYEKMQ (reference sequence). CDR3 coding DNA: TGTGCCAGCAGCTTAGGAGGGTTTTCCTACGAGCAGTACTTC. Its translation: CASSLGGFSYEQYF.

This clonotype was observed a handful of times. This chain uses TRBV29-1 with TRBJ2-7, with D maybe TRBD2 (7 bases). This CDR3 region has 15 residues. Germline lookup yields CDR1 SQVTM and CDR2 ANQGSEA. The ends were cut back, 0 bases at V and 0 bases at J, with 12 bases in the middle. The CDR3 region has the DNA TGCAGCGTTGAAGAAGGACGGGGGGCCTCCTACGAGCAGTACTTC. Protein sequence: CSVEEGRGASYEQYF.

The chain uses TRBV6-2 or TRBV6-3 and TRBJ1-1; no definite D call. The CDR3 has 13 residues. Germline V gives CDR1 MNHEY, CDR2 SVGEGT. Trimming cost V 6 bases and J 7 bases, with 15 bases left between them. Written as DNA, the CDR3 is TGTGCCAGCAGGACGGACTGGAGAGGTGAAGCTTTCTTT. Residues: CASRTDWRGEAFF.

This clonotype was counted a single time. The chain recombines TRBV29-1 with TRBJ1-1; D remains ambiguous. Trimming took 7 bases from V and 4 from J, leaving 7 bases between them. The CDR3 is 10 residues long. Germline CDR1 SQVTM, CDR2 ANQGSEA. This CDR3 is CSDPTTEAFF. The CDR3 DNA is TGCAGCGACCCAACCACTGAAGCTTTCTTT.

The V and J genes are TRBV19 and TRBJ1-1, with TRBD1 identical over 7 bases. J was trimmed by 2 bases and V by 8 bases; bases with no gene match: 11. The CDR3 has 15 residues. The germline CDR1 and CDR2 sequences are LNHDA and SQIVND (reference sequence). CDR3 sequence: CASGPGYRGNTEAFF. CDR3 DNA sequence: TGTGCCAGTGGCCCCGGATACAGGGGAAACACTGAAGCTTTCTTT.

The CDR3 spells CASSYASDQETQYF. Written as DNA, the CDR3 is TGTGCCAGCAGCTACGCTAGCGACCAAGAGACCCAGTACTTC. The chain carries TRBV6-5 and TRBJ2-5, with D possibly being TRBD2 (6 bases). CDR1 and CDR2 (germline): MNHEY, SVGAGI. V was clipped by 6 bases and J by 0 bases, with 11 bases between them. There are 14 residues in the CDR3.

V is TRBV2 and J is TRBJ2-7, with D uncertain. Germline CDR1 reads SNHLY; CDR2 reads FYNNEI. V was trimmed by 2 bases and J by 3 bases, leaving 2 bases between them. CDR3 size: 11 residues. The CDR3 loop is CASSELYEQYF. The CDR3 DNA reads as TGTGCCAGCAGTGAACTCTACGAGCAGTACTTC.

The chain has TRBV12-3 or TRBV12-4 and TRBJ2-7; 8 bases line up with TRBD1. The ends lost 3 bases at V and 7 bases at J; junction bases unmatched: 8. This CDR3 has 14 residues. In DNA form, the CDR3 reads TGTGCCAGCAGTTTGGAGACAGGGGTTGTGGAGCAGTACTTC. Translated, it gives CASSLETGVVEQYF.

The CDR3 sequence: CASSTRDRGREQYF. The CDR3 DNA sequence: TGTGCCAGCAGCACCCGGGACAGGGGGCGCGAGCAGTACTTC. This chain links TRBV7-2 with TRBJ2-7, with 12 bases identical to TRBD1. The CDR3 runs 14 residues. V shed 5 bases, J shed 6 bases, and the junction held 5 bases outside the gene matches. Germline-derived CDR1 and CDR2 are SGHTA and FQGNSA. Drawing the rest from reference TRBV7-2 and TRBJ2-7, the complete variable domain is GAGVSQSPSNKVTEKGKDVELRCDPISGHTALYWYRQSLGQGLEFLIYFQGNSAPDKSGLPSDRFSAERTGGSVSTLTIQRTQQEDSAVYLCASSTRDRGREQYFGPGTRLTVT.

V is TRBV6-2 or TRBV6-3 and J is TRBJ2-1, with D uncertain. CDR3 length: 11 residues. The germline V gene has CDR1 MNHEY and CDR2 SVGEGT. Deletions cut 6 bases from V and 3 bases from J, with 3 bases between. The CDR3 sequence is CASRLYNEQFF. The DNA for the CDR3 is TGTGCCAGCAGGCTCTACAATGAGCAGTTCTTC.

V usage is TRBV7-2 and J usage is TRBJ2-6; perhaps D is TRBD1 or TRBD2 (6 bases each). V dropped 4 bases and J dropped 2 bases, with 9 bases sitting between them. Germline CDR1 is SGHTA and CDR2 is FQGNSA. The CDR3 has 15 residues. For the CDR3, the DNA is TGTGCCAGCAGCTCGAGGGGGGCTGGGGCCAACGTCCTGACTTTC. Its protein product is CASSSRGAGANVLTF.